This T cell receptor (beta chain) was identified in a study of blood T cells in healthy people across ages. Study-wide results and limits: The study found more naive CD4+ cells and higher diversity in long-lived than aged donors. Unsorted PBMC material precluded a definitive naive versus antigen-experienced comparison. In older individuals, TCR beta diversity per million T cells was lower, falling roughly linearly with age.

Sample donors were healthy Caucasian individuals that came from Russia, aged roughly 6 to 95. Germline V gene data show CDR1 as SEHNR and CDR2 as FQNEAQ (reference sequence). J gave up 7 bases and V 5 bases, and 4 bases lay outside the gene matches. The CDR3 runs to 14 residues. On this clonotype itself: Its target is unknown.

Next came a second PCR, run for roughly 6 to 11 cycles, which used a sample-barcoded 5' primer along with a J-beta primer mix. MiXCR, run by TCRdb on the 5' RACE reads, gives a single entry per CDR3 protein. Of approximately 800,000 distinct CDR3 sequences in the sample, roughly 50% were seen once. This chain connects TRBV7-9 to TRBJ1-4; 10 nucleotides agree with TRBD1. The source is a man older than 75 in good health. The sequenced sample was blood. The CDR3 sequence: CASSDRGLSEKLFF. DNA for the CDR3: TGTGCCAGCAGCGACAGGGGGCTTAGTGAAAAACTGTTTTTT.